Sequencing of this T cell receptor beta chain was carried out in a study of blood T cell repertoires in COVID-19. Study information: Donors in the United States, Italy and Spain gave samples during acute or convalescent COVID-19. PBMCs, B-cell-depleted T cells, or T cells were the source of the cDNA or gDNA that made up the material.

The germline V gene has CDR1 SNHLY and CDR2 FYNNEI. The CDR3 loop spans 14 amino acids. Trimming pared 4 bases from V and 6 bases from J, leaving 12 bases between. In its sample, this clone was seen a few times. In the original workflow: Counts of nucleated cells, estimated from reference gene primer amplification, were obtained. Libraries were prepared by immunoSEQ multiplex PCR; TCRdb keeps only in-frame clonotypes and omits some of them. V and J calls and clone size follow that table, whereas D and trimming were derived from the DNA. The table shows around 310,000 clones, with 70% to 90% occurring only once.

The sample taken for sequencing was peripheral blood. V gene TRBV2 combines with J gene TRBJ2-2; D remains unclear. The TCR comes from a woman aged 60-75 years with acute or convalescent COVID-19. The CDR3 loop is CASSGVVRSGELFF. CDR3 DNA: TGTGCCAGCAGTGGCGTGGTACGTTCCGGGGAGCTGTTTTTT.